What follows describes a single TCR beta chain. This record belongs to a study of T cell responses to AZD1222 COVID-19 vaccine. Profiled with immunoSEQ multiplex PCR; TCRdb holds only in-frame clones, not every one. Of 170,000 or so clones detected, roughly nine tenths appear once; the ten largest clones hold 2.5% to 3.5%. The CDR3 totals 16 residues. The sequenced sample was peripheral blood, obtained on day 0 of AZD1222 vaccination. The TCR comes from an adult in good health. The chain recombines TRBV21-1 with TRBJ2-7; the DNA was not compared with TRBD1, the D call given in the table. TRBV21-1 is classified as a pseudogene. DNA of the CDR3: TGTGCCAGCAGAGACACCCTCGACAGGGGCTCCTACGAGCAGTACTTC. Its protein product is CASRDTLDRGSYEQYF.